These 25 T cell receptor beta chains were sequenced from one sample in a study of blood T cells in healthy people across ages. For the second PCR, which ran for about 7 to 11 cycles, a sample-barcoded 5' primer and a J-beta primer mix were used. One entry per CDR3 protein results from TCRdb running MiXCR on the 5' RACE reads. The sample has about 1.6 million distinct CDR3 sequences, about 31% seen once; the top ten hold approximately 11%. Sequencing was done on a sample of blood. These receptors were obtained from a woman in her 30s in good health.

On this clonotype itself: Germline and junction disagree at one end, which may indicate a read error. This rearrangement joins TRBV7-2 to TRBJ2-1; TRBD2 agrees at 14 bases. CDR1 is SGHTA, CDR2 FQGNSA, per germline. The CDR3 is made up of 16 amino acids. DNA of the CDR3: TGTGCCGGCAGCCATTCCGGGACTAGCGGGAGAAATGAGCAGTTCTTC. Translation: CAGSHSGTSGRNEQFF.

This clonotype appeared once. At one end the junction does not follow the germline gene, possibly because of a read error. V gene TRBV7-9 combines with J gene TRBJ2-3; D may be TRBD2 (6 bases). Germline V gene lookup returns CDR1 SEHNR and CDR2 FQNEAQ (reference sequence). CDR3 length: 14 residues. CDR3: CACSPSGGTDTQYF. For the CDR3, the DNA is TGTGCCTGCAGCCCCTCCGGGGGTACAGATACGCAGTATTTT.

This clonotype was seen more than once but under ten times. The chain couples TRBV14 to TRBJ2-5; no clear D gene. Trimming stripped 1 base from V and 0 bases from J, with 12 bases between. In germline, CDR1 is SGHDN, CDR2 FVKESK. The CDR3 length is 16 residues. The CDR3 nucleotides read TGTGCCAGCAGCCAAGCCTTATCCCCCTACCAAGAGACCCAGTACTTC. Translated, it gives CASSQALSPYQETQYF.

This sequence joins TRBV4-1 and TRBJ1-2, with 7 bases lining up with TRBD1. CDR3 length equals 15 residues. With 3 bases clipped from V and 6 bases from J, the junction kept 10 bases outside the gene matches. The germline V gene has CDR1 MGHRA and CDR2 YSYEKL. The CDR3 loop reads CASSHQERGLDGYTF. CDR3 in DNA: TGCGCCAGCAGCCATCAGGAAAGGGGGCTTGATGGCTACACCTTC.

The chain couples TRBV5-1 to TRBJ2-1, with 11 bases identical to TRBD2. This CDR3 has 16 amino acids. J was trimmed by 4 bases and V by 2 bases; bases with no gene match: 5. Germline CDR1 is SGHRS and CDR2 is YFSETQ. The chain's CDR3 is CASSFESSGGYNEQFF. The CDR3 DNA is TGCGCCAGCAGCTTTGAGTCTAGCGGGGGGTACAATGAGCAGTTCTTC. Looking up the rest from reference TRBV5-1 and TRBJ2-1 gives the full variable domain: KAGVTQTPRYLIKTRGQQVTLSCSPISGHRSVSWYQQTPGQGLQFLFEYFSETQRNKGNFPGRFSGRQFSNSRSEMNVSTLELGDSALYLCASSFESSGGYNEQFFGPGTRLTVL.

This clonotype turned up a few times. The rearrangement uses TRBV2 and TRBJ1-2; D unresolved. The CDR3 consists of 12 residues. V was trimmed by 10 bases and J by 7 bases, leaving 16 bases between them. The germline CDR1 and CDR2 sequences are SNHLY and FYNNEI. The CDR3 DNA is TGTGCCATCTTGGACTTCCCGGGTGGCTACACCTTC. It encodes CAILDFPGGYTF.

The rearrangement uses TRBV11-3 and TRBJ2-3; no clear D. The germline CDR1 and CDR2 sequences are SGHNT and YENEEA. The CDR3 is made up of 14 amino acids. Trimming removed 3 bases from V and 4 bases from J, with 11 bases in between. For the CDR3, the DNA is TGTGCCAGCAGCTTCGGCCTGGGTTCAGATACGCAGTATTTT. This sequence encodes CASSFGLGSDTQYF. Variable domain in full (rest from reference TRBV11-3 and TRBJ2-3): EAGVVQSPRYKIIEKKQPVAFWCNPISGHNTLYWYLQNLGQGPELLIRYENEEAVDDSQLPKDRFSAERLKGVDSTLKIQPAELGDSAVYLCASSFGLGSDTQYFGPGTRLTVL.

The V call is TRBV11-2, the J call TRBJ2-3; the D gene is possibly TRBD2 (5 bases). V lost 3 bases and J lost 0, with 19 bases in between. Germline V gives CDR1 SGHAT, CDR2 FQNNGV. CDR3 length equals 18 residues. CDR3 region: CASSLFIAARTSTDTQYF. The CDR3 DNA follows: TGTGCCAGCAGCTTGTTTATTGCAGCCAGGACTAGCACAGATACGCAGTATTTT. Based on the CDR3 plus reference TRBV11-2 and TRBJ2-3, the full variable domain is EAGVAQSPRYKIIEKRQSVAFWCNPISGHATLYWYQQILGQGPKLLIQFQNNGVVDDSQLPKDRFSAERLKGVDSTLKIQPAKLEDSAVYLCASSLFIAARTSTDTQYFGPGTRLTVL.

The gene calls are TRBV3-1 and TRBJ2-1; 9 bases are shared with TRBD1. The germline V gene encodes CDR1 LGHDT and CDR2 YNNKEL (reference sequence). J lost 8 bases, V lost 5 bases, and 4 bases had no gene match. CDR3 size: 13 residues. In DNA form, the CDR3 reads TGTGCCAGCAGCTTACAGGGGGCACATGAGCAGTTCTTC. Amino acid sequence: CASSLQGAHEQFF.

The chain is built from TRBV20-1 and TRBJ2-7, with TRBD2 matching 8 bases. The V and J ends lost 2 bases and 2 bases, in that order; junction bases with no gene match: 14. Germline CDR1 is DFQATT and CDR2 is SNEGSKA (reference sequence). This CDR3 has 17 residues. As DNA, the CDR3 is TGCAGTGCTAGATCTCCCCACCATAGCGGGGCTACCTACGAGCAGTACTTC. Its translation is CSARSPHHSGATYEQYF.

This clonotype was seen more than once but under ten times. The V gene is TRBV7-8, the J gene TRBJ2-3; maybe TRBD2 (6 bases). In germline, CDR1 is SGHVS, CDR2 FQNEAQ. The CDR3 length is 18 residues. V shed 0 bases and J shed 2 bases, with 18 bases lying between them. Written as DNA, the CDR3 is TGTGCCAGCAGCTTAGCTTTTATTGGGGCGGGACCCACAGATACGCAGTATTTT. It codes for CASSLAFIGAGPTDTQYF.

The sample holds many counts of this clonotype. The genes are TRBV29-1 and TRBJ2-7, with 11 bases fitting TRBD1. Germline CDR1 reads SQVTM; CDR2 reads ANQGSEA. The CDR3 covers 14 residues. V gave up 6 bases and J gave up 5 bases; unmatched junction bases: 9. The CDR3 protein is CSVALRTGGHEQYF. Here the CDR3 DNA reads TGCAGCGTGGCCCTTCGGACAGGGGGCCACGAGCAGTACTTC.

The gene calls are TRBV29-1 and TRBJ1-1; possibly TRBD1 for D (5 bases). CDR3 length: 11 residues. V lost 7 bases and J 7 bases, leaving 13 bases between the germline ends. Germline values: CDR1 SQVTM, CDR2 ANQGSEA. The CDR3 DNA reads as TGCAGCGGCGGCGAGGGGATTGAAGCTTTCTTT. Its protein product is CSGGEGIEAFF.

The DNA of the CDR3 is TGTGCCACCAGCGAGACGGGGGCCTATGGCTACACCTTC. Its protein is CATSETGAYGYTF. The chain employs TRBV15 and TRBJ1-2; a weak D match, TRBD1 (6 bases). With 5 bases removed from V and 4 bases from J, the gap between germline ends came to 11 bases. Germline CDR1 LNHNV, CDR2 YYDKDF (reference sequence). The length of the CDR3 is 13 residues.

In DNA, the CDR3 is TGTGCCAGCAGTTCAGAGAGAGGGGACGTCCCGACAGATACGCAGTATTTT. It specifies CASSSERGDVPTDTQYF. The V call is TRBV6-5, the J call TRBJ2-3; the D gene could be TRBD1 or TRBD2 (5 bases each). With 4 bases removed from V and 3 bases from J, the gap between germline ends came to 20 bases. The CDR3 sequence is 17 residues long. Germline loops: CDR1 MNHEY, CDR2 SVGAGI.

This clonotype turned up a few times. The V gene is TRBV4-1, the J gene TRBJ2-1; 10 positions agree with TRBD2. The CDR3 spans 18 residues. The V gene end was trimmed by 4 bases and the J gene end by 4 bases; junction bases not matched to a gene: 13. The V gene's germline CDR1 is MGHRA and CDR2 YSYEKL. The CDR3 loop reads CASSRSGAGGPLYNEQFF. The CDR3 region has the DNA TGCGCCAGCAGCCGGTCGGGAGCGGGAGGGCCGTTGTACAATGAGCAGTTCTTC.

This rearrangement joins TRBV15 to TRBJ2-7; 10 bases align to TRBD1. The V and J ends lost 3 bases and 3 bases, in that order; junction bases with no gene match: 5. The CDR3 spans 15 residues. Germline values: CDR1 LNHNV, CDR2 YYDKDF (reference sequence). The CDR3 nucleotides read TGTGCCACCAGCAGTGGCCGGACAGGGGGCTACGAGCAGTACTTC. Translated, it gives CATSSGRTGGYEQYF.

This clonotype was recorded a few times. The chain carries TRBV29-1 and TRBJ1-1; a weak D match, TRBD1 (6 bases). The germline V gene encodes CDR1 SQVTM and CDR2 ANQGSEA. The CDR3 is 12 amino acids. V was clipped by 7 bases and J by 7 bases, with 16 bases between them. CDR3 DNA: TGCAGCGGTGGACAGAGCTATCATGAAGCTTTCTTT. Translation gives CSGGQSYHEAFF.

The chain uses TRBV4-1 and TRBJ2-2; D may correspond to TRBD1 or TRBD2 (5 bases each). V gave up 3 bases and J gave up 0 bases, with 8 bases separating them. The length of the CDR3 is 15 residues. CDR1 is MGHRA, CDR2 YSYEKL, per germline. The CDR3 is CASSQGTANTGELFF. CDR3 sequence (DNA): TGCGCCAGCAGCCAGGGGACGGCGAACACCGGGGAGCTGTTTTTT.

V usage is TRBV28 and J usage is TRBJ1-4; D is unresolved. CDR3 length equals 14 residues. Germline assignment: CDR1 MDHEN and CDR2 SYDVKM. V lost 6 bases and J 0 bases, leaving 8 bases between the germline ends. DNA of the CDR3: TGTGCCAGCAGGTTGTATGCAACTAATGAAAAACTGTTTTTT. It specifies CASRLYATNEKLFF. Together with reference TRBV28 and TRBJ1-4, the CDR3 gives the full variable domain: DVKVTQSSRYLVKRTGEKVFLECVQDMDHENMFWYRQDPGLGLRLIYFSYDVKMKEKGDIPEGYSVSREKKERFSLILESASTNQTSMYLCASRLYATNEKLFFGSGTQLSVL.

In the case of this clonotype: Being one base from a much bigger clone, this may be a read error. V is TRBV29-1 and J is TRBJ2-7; 7 bases are a match to TRBD1. V trimming: 7 bases; J trimming: 4 bases; junction bases outside the gene matches: 7. CDR3 length: 12 residues. Per germline, CDR1 SQVTM and CDR2 ANQGSEA. The CDR3 DNA reads TGCAGCGCTGGGGACAGAACTTACGAGCAGTACTTC. Residues: CSAGDRTYEQYF.

The V and J genes are TRBV12-3 or TRBV12-4 and TRBJ2-7, with D unresolved. The CDR3 loop spans 12 amino acids. V was trimmed by 10 bases and J by 5 bases, leaving 15 bases between them. The CDR3 loop is CATDPPVHEQYF. CDR3 in DNA: TGTGCCACCGACCCCCCGGTTCACGAGCAGTACTTC.

This clonotype occurred a few times. The rearrangement joins TRBV7-9 to TRBJ1-4; D is undetermined. Trimming removed 5 bases from V and 3 bases from J, with 7 bases in between. There are 13 residues in the CDR3. CDR1 and CDR2 (germline): SEHNR, FQNEAQ (reference sequence). CDR3 sequence (DNA): TGTGCCAGCAGCCCCCTTTCTAATGAAAAACTGTTTTTT. The encoded protein is CASSPLSNEKLFF.

This clonotype was seen more than once but under ten times. The gene calls are TRBV11-3 and TRBJ2-1; 14 bases match TRBD2. Trimming took 5 bases from V and 9 from J; bases not matched to a gene: 9. The CDR3 consists of 16 residues. Looked up from germline, CDR1 is SGHNT and CDR2 is YENEEA. In DNA form, the CDR3 reads TGTGCCAGCAGCCTTAGGACTAGCGGGAGGATATCTGAGCAGTTCTTC. This sequence encodes CASSLRTSGRISEQFF.

The chain uses TRBV5-1 and TRBJ2-4; 8 bases fit TRBD1. The CDR3 sequence is 15 residues long. Trimming at V came to 7 bases and at J to 13 bases, leaving 19 bases not matched to a gene. The V gene's germline CDR1 is SGHRS and CDR2 YFSETQ. Here the CDR3 reads CASAGQGAGREEQYF. The CDR3 DNA reads TGCGCCAGCGCGGGGCAGGGGGCAGGTCGGGAAGAGCAGTACTTC.